The T cell receptor (beta chain) described here comes from a study of human T cells and chemical hapten exposure. The CDR3 runs to 19 residues. CDR1 is MNHEY, CDR2 SVGEGT, per germline. V shed 1 base, J shed 0 bases, and the junction held 8 bases outside the gene matches. TCRdb used MiXCR to reprocess the RACE reads, holding one entry per CDR3 protein. This sample yields 96,000 or so distinct CDR3 sequences, of which approximately 9.3% are seen a single time; just over 2% belongs to the top ten. Worth noting for this clonotype: What it binds is not known.

Sample time point: patch test 2, 6 weeks after DPC sensitization. Treatment given: therapeutic diphenylcyclopropenone sensitization with weekly scalp DPC. Regarding the study as a whole: Alopecia was present in the donors, so their immune response may differ from healthy people's.

This clonotype was sampled from a woman aged 40 to 50 with alopecia areata. Some clones in this sample may be carry-over from other donors' samples. The V and J genes are TRBV6-2 or TRBV6-3 and TRBJ2-4; 11 bases align to TRBD1. This material consisted of whole blood, taken in connection with sensitization to the hapten diphenylcyclopropenone (DPC). The chain's CDR3 is CASSYYWTGGREAKNIQYF. Written as DNA, the CDR3 is TGTGCCAGCAGTTACTACTGGACAGGGGGCAGAGAAGCCAAAAACATTCAGTACTTC.